Listed here is a single TCR beta chain. The data belong to a study of OX40 agonist ivuxolimab in advanced cancers. The V gene's germline CDR1 is SGHRS and CDR2 YFSETQ. V was clipped by 4 bases and J by 0 bases, with 11 bases between them. This CDR3 is built from 15 residues. Produced via immunoSEQ multiplex PCR; TCRdb's table is partial and in-frame only. This table has tens of thousands of clones, more than 70% appearing once. The chain uses TRBV5-1 and TRBJ1-3; no definite D call. This clonotype was obtained from an adult with an advanced solid tumor such as melanoma, head and neck, liver or kidney cancer. Sequenced material: CD4+ or CD8+ T cells sorted from blood, taken in a trial of the OX40 agonist ivuxolimab. In DNA, the CDR3 is TGCGCCAGCAGCCTGTCGATCTACTCTGGAAACACCATATATTTT. It codes for CASSLSIYSGNTIYF.